Listed here is a single TCR beta chain. What it binds is not known. The data are from a study of cytomegalovirus exposure and HLA in healthy donors. Study context: Later, an analysis reported that the roughly 120 validation repertoires had used the same platform as the 500 to 800 first-cohort repertoires. Study results and caveats: Some public TCRs appeared in many individuals, while most sequences were rare. The classifier reportedly diagnosed cytomegalovirus status with high sensitivity and specificity.

Germline loops: CDR1 LNHNV, CDR2 YYDKDF (reference sequence). V was trimmed by 4 bases and J by 8 bases, leaving 11 bases between them. This CDR3 is 12 amino acids long. The assay was immunoSEQ multiplex PCR, and TCRdb's table has in-frame clones only and misses some. The sample contains about 98,000 clones, about 95% of which appear only once. The TCR originated in a woman aged 18-35 years in good health and CMV-seronegative. The specimen was PBMCs. The V gene is TRBV15, the J gene TRBJ1-2; D gene unclear. The CDR3 DNA is TGTGCCACCAGCATCAGTGTCGGGGGCTACACCTTC. Translation gives CATSISVGGYTF.